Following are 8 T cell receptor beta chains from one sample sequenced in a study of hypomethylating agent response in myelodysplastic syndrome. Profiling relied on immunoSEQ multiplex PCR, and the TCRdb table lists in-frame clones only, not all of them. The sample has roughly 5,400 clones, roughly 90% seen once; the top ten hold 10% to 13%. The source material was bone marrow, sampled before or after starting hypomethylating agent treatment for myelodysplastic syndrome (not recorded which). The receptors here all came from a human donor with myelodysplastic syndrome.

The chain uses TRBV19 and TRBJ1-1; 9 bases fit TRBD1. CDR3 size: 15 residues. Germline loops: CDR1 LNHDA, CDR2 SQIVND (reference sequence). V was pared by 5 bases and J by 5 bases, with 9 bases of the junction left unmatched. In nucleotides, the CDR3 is TGTGCCAGTAGTCATCCGGGACAGGGAAGGACTGAAGCTTTCTTT. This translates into CASSHPGQGRTEAFF.

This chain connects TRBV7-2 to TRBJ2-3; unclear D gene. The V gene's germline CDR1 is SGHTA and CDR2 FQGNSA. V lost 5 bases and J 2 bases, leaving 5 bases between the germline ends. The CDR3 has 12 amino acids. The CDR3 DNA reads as TGTGCCAGCAGCGTAAACACAGATACGCAGTATTTT. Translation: CASSVNTDTQYF.

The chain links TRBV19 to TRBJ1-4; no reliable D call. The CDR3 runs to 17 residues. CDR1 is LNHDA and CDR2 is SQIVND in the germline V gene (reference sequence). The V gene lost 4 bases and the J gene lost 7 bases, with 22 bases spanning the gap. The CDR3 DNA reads TGTGCCAGTAGTAAGCCTCCCAGGACGGCTGTTTTTGAAAAACTGTTTTTT. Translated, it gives CASSKPPRTAVFEKLFF.

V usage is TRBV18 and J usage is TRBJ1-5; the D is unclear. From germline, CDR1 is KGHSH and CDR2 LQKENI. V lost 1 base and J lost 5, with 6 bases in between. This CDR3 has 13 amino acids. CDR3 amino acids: CASSPRVDQPQHF. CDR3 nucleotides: TGTGCCAGCTCACCACGGGTGGATCAGCCCCAGCATTTT.

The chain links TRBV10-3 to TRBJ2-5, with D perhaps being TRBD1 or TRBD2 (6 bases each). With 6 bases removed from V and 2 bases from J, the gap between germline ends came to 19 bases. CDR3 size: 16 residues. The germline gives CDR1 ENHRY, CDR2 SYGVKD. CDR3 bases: TGTGCCATCAGGAGGGGGGTCGGTTTGGGACAAGAGACCCAGTACTTC. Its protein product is CAIRRGVGLGQETQYF.

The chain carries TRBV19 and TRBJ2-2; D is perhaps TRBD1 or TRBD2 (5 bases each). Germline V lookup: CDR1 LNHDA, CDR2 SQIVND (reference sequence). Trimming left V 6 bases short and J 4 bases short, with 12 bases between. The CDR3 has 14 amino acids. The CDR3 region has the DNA TGTGCCAGTAGAGAGGGACGGAGCACCGGGGAGCTGTTTTTT. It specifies CASREGRSTGELFF.

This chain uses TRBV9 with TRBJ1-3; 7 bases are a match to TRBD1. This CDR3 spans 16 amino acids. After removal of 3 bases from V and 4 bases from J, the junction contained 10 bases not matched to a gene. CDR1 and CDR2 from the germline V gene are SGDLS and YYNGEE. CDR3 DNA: TGTGCCAGCAGCGCCAAACAGGGGTCAATAGGAAACACCATATATTTT. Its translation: CASSAKQGSIGNTIYF.

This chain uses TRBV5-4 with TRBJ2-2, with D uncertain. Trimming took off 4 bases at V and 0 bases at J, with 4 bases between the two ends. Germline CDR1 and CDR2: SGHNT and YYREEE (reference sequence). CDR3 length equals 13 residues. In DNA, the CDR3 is TGTGCCAGCAGCCCAGCGAACACCGGGGAGCTGTTTTTT. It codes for CASSPANTGELFF.